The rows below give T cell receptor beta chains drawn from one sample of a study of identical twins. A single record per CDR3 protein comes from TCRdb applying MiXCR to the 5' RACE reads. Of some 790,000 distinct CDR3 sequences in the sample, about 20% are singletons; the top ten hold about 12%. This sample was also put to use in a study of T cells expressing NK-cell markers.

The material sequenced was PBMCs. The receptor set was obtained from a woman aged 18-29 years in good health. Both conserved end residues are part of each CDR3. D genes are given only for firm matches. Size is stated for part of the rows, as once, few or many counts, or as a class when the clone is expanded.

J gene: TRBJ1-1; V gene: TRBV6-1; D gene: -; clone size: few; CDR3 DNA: TGTGCCAGCAGGCTCCGGGGGACCTCCCTTGGGGAAGCTTTCTTT; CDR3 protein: CASRLRGTSLGEAFF
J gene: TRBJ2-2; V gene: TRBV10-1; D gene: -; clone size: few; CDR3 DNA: TGCGCCAGCAGTGAGGAGGCTAGCTCGACCGGGGAGCTGTTTTTT; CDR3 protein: CASSEEASSTGELFF
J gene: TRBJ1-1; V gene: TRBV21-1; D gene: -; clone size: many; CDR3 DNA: TGTGCCAGCAGCAAACGAGGGAAGAACACTGAAGCTTTCTTT; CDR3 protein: CASSKRGKNTEAFF
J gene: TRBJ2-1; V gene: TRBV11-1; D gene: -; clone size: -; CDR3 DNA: TGTGCCAGCAGCTTAGCGTTTGGTCTGTATGAGCAGTTCTTC; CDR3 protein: CASSLAFGLYEQFF
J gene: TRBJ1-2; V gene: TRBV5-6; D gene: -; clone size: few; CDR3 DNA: TGTGCCAGCAGCGTATCAGGAGAGGATGGCTACACCTTC; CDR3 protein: CASSVSGEDGYTF
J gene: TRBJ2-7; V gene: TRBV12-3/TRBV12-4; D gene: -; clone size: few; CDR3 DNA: TGTGCCAGCAGCCTGACCCTTGACGAGCAGTACTTC; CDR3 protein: CASSLTLDEQYF
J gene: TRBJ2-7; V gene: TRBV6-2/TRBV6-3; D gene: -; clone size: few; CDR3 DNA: TGTGCCAGCAGTTACCGCGCCGGGTCGTTCGGGCAGTACTTC; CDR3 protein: CASSYRAGSFGQYF
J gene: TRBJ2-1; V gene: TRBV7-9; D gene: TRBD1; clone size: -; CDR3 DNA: TGTGCCAGCCAGGGGGAAACCTACAATGAGCAGTTCTTC; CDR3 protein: CASQGETYNEQFF
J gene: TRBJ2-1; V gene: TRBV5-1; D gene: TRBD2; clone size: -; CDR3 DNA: TGCGCCAGCAGCTTGGCAGCGGTGCGGGAGATAACGTACAATGAGCAGTTCTTC; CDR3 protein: CASSLAAVREITYNEQFF
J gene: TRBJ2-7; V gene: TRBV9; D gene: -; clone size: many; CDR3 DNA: TGTGCCAGCAGCGGCGGCCAGGGGTACGAGCAGTACTTC; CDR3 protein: CASSGGQGYEQYF
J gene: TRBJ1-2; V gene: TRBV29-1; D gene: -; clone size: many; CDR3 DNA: TGCAGCGTGGATTCTTATGGCTACACCTTC; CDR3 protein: CSVDSYGYTF
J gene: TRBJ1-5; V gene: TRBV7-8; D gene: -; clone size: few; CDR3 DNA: TGTGCCAGCAGCCCCGGTGATCAGCCCCAGCATTTT; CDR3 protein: CASSPGDQPQHF
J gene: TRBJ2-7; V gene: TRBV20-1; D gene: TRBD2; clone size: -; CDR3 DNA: TGCAGTGCGACGACTAGCGGCGTCTCCTACGAGCAGTACTTC; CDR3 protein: CSATTSGVSYEQYF
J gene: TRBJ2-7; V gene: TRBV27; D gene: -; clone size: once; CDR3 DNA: TGTGCCAGCAGTCCCTCCCGTTTCTACGAGCAGTACTTC; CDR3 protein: CASSPSRFYEQYF
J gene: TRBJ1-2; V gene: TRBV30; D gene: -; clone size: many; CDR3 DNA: TGTGCCTGGAGTGCGAAAGGGACACCCTATGGCTACACCTTC; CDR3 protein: CAWSAKGTPYGYTF
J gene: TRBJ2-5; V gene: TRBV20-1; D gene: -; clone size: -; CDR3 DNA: TGCAGTGCTAGTCCAAGGACGGGGTTGGAGACCCAGTACTTC; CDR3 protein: CSASPRTGLETQYF
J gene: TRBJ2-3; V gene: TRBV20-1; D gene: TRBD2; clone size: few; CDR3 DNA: TGCAGTGCTAGAACTCAATTAGCGGGTTCAGATACGCAGTATTTT; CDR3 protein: CSARTQLAGSDTQYF
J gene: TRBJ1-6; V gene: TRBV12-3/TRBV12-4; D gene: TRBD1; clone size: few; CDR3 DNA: TGTGCCAGCAGTCCCAGGGGGGGGTTCCCTTCACCCCTCCACTTT; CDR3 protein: CASSPRGGFPSPLHF
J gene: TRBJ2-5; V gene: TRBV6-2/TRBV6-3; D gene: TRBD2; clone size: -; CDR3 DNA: TGTGCCAGCAGTCTGCGCTTAGCGGGAGTGCCGTGGGTCCCGAAAGAGACCCAGTACTTC; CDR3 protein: CASSLRLAGVPWVPKETQYF
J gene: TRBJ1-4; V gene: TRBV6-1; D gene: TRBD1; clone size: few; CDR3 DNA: TGTGCCAGCACCCGGACAGGGAATGGAGGAGAAAAACTGTTTTTT; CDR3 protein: CASTRTGNGGEKLFF
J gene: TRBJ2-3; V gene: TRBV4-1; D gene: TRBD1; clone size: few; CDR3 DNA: TGCGCCAGCAGCCAAGGGACAGGGTTTAGCACAGATACGCAGTATTTT; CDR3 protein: CASSQGTGFSTDTQYF
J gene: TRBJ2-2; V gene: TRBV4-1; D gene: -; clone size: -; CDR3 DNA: TGCGCCAGCAGCCAACCGACAGGGAGGGCCGGGGAGCTGTTTTTT; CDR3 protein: CASSQPTGRAGELFF
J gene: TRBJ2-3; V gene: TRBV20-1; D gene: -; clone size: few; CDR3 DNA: TGCAGTGCCCGGACGTGGGGTCCCGAGACGCAGTATTTT; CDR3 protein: CSARTWGPETQYF
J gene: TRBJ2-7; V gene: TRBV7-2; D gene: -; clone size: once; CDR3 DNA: TGTGCCAGCAGCTTAGTTGGGGCCGACCCCTACGACCAGTACTTC; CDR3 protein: CASSLVGADPYDQYF
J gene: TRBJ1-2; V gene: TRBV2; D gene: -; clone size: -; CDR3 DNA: TGTGCCAGCAGTGAGGAGGGCCGCTTTAGTTATGGCTACACCTTC; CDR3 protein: CASSEEGRFSYGYTF
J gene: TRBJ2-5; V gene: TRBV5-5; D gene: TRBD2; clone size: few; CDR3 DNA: TGTGCCAGCAGCTTTCCCGGGGGGGTGGAGACCCAGTACTTC; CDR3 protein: CASSFPGGVETQYF
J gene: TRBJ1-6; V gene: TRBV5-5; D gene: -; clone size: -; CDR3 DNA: TGTGCCAGCAGCAACCGGGGAAGCGAAGGTTATTCACCCCTCCACTTT; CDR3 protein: CASSNRGSEGYSPLHF
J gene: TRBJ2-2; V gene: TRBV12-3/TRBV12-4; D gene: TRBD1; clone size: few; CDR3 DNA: TGTGCCAGCAGGAGACAGGGGGCTCTAAGTGGGGAGCTGTTTTTT; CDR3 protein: CASRRQGALSGELFF
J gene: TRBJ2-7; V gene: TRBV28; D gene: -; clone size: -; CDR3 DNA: TGTGCCAGCAGTTGGCCAGGGACCTACGAGCAGTACTTC; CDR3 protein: CASSWPGTYEQYF